The source of this TCR beta chain is a study of T cell responses to AZD1222 COVID-19 vaccine. Points from the study as a whole: Reports say nearly half of spike-specific TCRs go after unmutated variant regions. None of the repertoires were sampled until the peak T cell response had passed. The study found Spike-specific TCR breadth and depth rose after two AZD1222 doses. Of the AZD1222 recipients, only five or six were seropositive at baseline.

Only in-frame clones appear in the TCRdb table, and some are missing; sequencing was by immunoSEQ multiplex PCR. The data contain 120,000 to 150,000 clones, about 87% of them singletons. Turning to this clone: No antigen is known for it.

CDR1 is SGHAT and CDR2 is FQNNGV in the germline V gene. This CDR3 is 14 amino acids long. V lost 2 bases to trimming and J lost 2 bases, with 10 bases between them. The sample in question was peripheral blood, obtained on day 0 of AZD1222 vaccination. The TCR comes from an adult in good health. The chain joins TRBV11-2 to TRBJ2-7, with D unresolved. The CDR3 nucleotides are TGTGCCAGCAGCTTAAGAAATGGGGCCTACGAGCAGTACTTC. This gives the protein CASSLRNGAYEQYF.